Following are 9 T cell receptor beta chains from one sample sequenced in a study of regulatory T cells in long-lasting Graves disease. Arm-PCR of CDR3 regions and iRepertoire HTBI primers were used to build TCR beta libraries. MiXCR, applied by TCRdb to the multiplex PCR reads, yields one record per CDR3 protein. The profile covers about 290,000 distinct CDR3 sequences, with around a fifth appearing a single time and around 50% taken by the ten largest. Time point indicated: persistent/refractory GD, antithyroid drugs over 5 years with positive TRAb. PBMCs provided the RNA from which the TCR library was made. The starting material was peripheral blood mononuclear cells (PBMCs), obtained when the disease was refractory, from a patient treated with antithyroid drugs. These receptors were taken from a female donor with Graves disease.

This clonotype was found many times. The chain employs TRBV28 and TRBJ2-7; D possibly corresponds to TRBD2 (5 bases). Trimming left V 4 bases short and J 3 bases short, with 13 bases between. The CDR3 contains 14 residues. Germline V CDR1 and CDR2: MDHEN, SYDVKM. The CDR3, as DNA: TGTGCCAGCAGTTCCCTAGACGGGGTCTACGAGCAGTACTTC. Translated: CASSSLDGVYEQYF.

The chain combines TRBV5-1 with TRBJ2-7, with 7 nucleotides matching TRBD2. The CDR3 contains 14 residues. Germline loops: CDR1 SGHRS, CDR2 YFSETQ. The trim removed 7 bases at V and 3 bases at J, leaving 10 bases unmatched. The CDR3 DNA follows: TGCGCCAGCGGCCAAACTAGCGCGCGCTACGAGCAGTACTTC. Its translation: CASGQTSARYEQYF. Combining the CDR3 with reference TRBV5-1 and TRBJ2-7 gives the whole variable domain KAGVTQTPRYLIKTRGQQVTLSCSPISGHRSVSWYQQTPGQGLQFLFEYFSETQRNKGNFPGRFSGRQFSNSRSEMNVSTLELGDSALYLCASGQTSARYEQYFGPGTRLTVT.

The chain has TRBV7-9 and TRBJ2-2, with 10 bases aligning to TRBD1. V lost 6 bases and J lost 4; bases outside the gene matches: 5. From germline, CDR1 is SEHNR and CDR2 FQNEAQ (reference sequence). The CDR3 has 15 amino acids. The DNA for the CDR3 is TGTGCCAGCAGTTCCGGGACAGGGGCCACCGGGGAGCTGTTTTTT. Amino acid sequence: CASSSGTGATGELFF.

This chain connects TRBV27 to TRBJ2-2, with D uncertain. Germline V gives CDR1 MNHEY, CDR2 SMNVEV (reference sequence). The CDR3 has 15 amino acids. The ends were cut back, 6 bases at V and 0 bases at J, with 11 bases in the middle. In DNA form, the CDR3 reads TGTGCCAGCAGCTGGGTGGGAACGAACACCGGGGAGCTGTTTTTT. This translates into CASSWVGTNTGELFF.

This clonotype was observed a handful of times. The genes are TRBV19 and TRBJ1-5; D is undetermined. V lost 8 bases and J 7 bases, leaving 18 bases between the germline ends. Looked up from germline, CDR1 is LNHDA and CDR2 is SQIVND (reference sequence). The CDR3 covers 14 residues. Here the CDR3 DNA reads TGTGCCAGTGCGTCCGTGGGGATGGGCCAGCCCCAGCATTTT. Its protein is CASASVGMGQPQHF.

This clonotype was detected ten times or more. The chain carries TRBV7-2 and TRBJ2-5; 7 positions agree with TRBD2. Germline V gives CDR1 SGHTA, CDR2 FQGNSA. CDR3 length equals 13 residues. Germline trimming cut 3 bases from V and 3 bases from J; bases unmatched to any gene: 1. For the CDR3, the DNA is TGTGCCAGCAGCTTTGCGGGAGAAGAGACCCAGTACTTC. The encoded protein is CASSFAGEETQYF.

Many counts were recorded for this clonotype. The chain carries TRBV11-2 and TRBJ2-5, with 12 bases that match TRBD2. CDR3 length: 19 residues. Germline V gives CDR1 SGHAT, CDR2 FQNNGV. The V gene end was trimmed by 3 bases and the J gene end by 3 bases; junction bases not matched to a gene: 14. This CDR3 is CASSFFRLAGVARKETQYF. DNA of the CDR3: TGTGCCAGCAGCTTTTTTCGACTAGCGGGAGTTGCCCGGAAAGAGACCCAGTACTTC. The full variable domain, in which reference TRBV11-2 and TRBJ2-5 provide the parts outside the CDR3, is EAGVAQSPRYKIIEKRQSVAFWCNPISGHATLYWYQQILGQGPKLLIQFQNNGVVDDSQLPKDRFSAERLKGVDSTLKIQPAKLEDSAVYLCASSFFRLAGVARKETQYFGPGTRLLVL.

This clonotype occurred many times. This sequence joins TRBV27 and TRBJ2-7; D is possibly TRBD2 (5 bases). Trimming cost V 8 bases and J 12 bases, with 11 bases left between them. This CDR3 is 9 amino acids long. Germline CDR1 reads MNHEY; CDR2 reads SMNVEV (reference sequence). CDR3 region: CASRERAYF. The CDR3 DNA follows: TGTGCCAGCCGGGAAAGGGCGTACTTC.

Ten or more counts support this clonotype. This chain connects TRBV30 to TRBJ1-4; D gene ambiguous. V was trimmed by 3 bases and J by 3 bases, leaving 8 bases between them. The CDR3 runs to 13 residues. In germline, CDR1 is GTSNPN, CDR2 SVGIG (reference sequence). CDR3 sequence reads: CAWRSTSNEKLFF. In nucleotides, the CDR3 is TGTGCCTGGAGGTCGACATCTAATGAAAAACTGTTTTTT.